This T cell receptor (beta chain) was obtained from a study of T cells in Graves' hyperthyroidism and ophthalmopathy. Study conclusions and caveats: With a median lead of around 5.9 months before onset, the model predicted ophthalmopathy. Ophthalmopathy could be told apart from stable hyperthyroidism with a 13 V-J model.

V shed 5 bases and J 8 bases; nucleotides not matched to a gene: 14. CDR1 is MNHEY and CDR2 is SMNVEV in the germline V gene (reference sequence). The CDR3 is made up of 16 amino acids. Patients aged 18 to 65 with hyperthyroidism were newly diagnosed, with duration under 2 months. Uncontrolled infection, other autoimmune disease, pregnancy or lactation barred patients from enrollment. Amplification of TCR beta CDR3 regions used RNA as the template. The study used the HTBI primer set for a first-round RT-PCR of the TCR CDR3. TCRdb re-derived calls from the multiplex PCR reads in MiXCR, one entry per CDR3 protein. The table lists hundreds of thousands of distinct CDR3 sequences, 13% to 15% of them singletons. For this clonotype: What it binds is not known.

The chain recombines TRBV27 with TRBJ2-1; the match to TRBD2 covers 8 bases. Sequencing was carried out using blood. The receptor's source is a woman aged 18-30 years with Graves' hyperthyroidism. The CDR3 DNA sequence: TGTGCCAGCAGTCTGATTCCGGGACTAGTTGGGTATGAGCAGTTCTTC. This codes for CASSLIPGLVGYEQFF.